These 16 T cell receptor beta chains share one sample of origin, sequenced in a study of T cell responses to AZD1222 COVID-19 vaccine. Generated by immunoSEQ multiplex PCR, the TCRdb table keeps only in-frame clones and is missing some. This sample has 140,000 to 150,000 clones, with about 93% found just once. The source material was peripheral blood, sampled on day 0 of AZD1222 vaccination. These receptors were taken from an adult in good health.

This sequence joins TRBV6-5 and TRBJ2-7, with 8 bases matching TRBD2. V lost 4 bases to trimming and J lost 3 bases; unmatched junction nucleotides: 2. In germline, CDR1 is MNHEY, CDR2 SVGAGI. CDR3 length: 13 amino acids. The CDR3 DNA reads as TGTGCCAGCAGTTTCAGCGGGAGCTACGAGCAGTACTTC. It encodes CASSFSGSYEQYF.

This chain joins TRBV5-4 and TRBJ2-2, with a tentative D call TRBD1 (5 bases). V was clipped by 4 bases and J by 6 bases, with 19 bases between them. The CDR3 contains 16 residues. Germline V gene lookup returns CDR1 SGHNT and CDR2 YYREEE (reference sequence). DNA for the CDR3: TGTGCCAGCAGCCGCTCGGACCTACAAGGGGCCGGGGAGCTGTTTTTT. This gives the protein CASSRSDLQGAGELFF.

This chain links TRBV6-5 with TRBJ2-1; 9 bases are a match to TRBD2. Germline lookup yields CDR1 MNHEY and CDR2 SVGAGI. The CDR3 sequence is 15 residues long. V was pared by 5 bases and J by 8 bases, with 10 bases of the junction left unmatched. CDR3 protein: CASSRGGGALDEQFF. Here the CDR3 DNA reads TGTGCCAGCAGTCGGGGCGGGGGGGCCTTGGATGAGCAGTTCTTC.

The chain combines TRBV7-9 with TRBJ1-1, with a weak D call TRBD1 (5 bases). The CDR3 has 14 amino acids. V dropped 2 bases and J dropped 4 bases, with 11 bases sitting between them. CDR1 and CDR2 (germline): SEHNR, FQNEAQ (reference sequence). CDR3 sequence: CASSLRRGVTEAFF. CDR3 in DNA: TGTGCCAGCAGCTTACGCCGGGGCGTCACTGAAGCTTTCTTT. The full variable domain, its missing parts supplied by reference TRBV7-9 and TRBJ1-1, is DTGVSQNPRHKITKRGQNVTFRCDPISEHNRLYWYRQTLGQGPEFLTYFQNEAQLEKSRLLSDRFSAERPKGSFSTLEIQRTEQGDSAMYLCASSLRRGVTEAFFGQGTRLTVV.

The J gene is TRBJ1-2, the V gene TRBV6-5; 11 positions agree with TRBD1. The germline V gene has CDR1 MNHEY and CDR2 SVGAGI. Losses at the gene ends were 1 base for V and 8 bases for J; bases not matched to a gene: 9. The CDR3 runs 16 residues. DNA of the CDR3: TGTGCCAGCAGTTACTTGAGGGACAGGGGGTTGAGAGGCTACACCTTC. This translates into CASSYLRDRGLRGYTF.

The CDR3 nucleotides are TGTGCCAGCACCAGGAGGGGGGGCACAGATACGCAGTATTTT. Its translation: CASTRRGGTDTQYF. J is TRBJ2-3 and V is TRBV2; perhaps D is TRBD1 or TRBD2 (6 bases each). The CDR3 spans 14 residues. The V end was cut by 7 bases, the J end by 1 base, with 12 bases between. Per germline, CDR1 SNHLY and CDR2 FYNNEI.

CDR3 sequence reads: CASSSRRGGTDTQYF. The CDR3 DNA reads as TGTGCCAGCAGTTCGCGGCGGGGGGGCACAGATACGCAGTATTTT. The V call is TRBV7-2, the J call TRBJ2-3; TRBD2 aligns across 8 bases. CDR3 size: 15 residues. Germline-derived CDR1 and CDR2 are SGHTA and FQGNSA. J was trimmed by 1 base and V by 6 bases; bases with no gene match: 6.

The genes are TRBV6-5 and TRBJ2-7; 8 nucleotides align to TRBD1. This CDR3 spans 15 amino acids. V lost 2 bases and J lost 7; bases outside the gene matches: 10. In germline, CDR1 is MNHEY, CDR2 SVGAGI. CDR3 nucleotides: TGTGCCAGCAGTTACACCGGACAGGGATGGAGGGAGCAGTACTTC. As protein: CASSYTGQGWREQYF.

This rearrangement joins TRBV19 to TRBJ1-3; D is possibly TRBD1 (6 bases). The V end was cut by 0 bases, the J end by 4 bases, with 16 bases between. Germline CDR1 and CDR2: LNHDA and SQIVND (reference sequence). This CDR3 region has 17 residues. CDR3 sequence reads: CASSIDAGQIGGNTIYF. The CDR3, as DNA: TGTGCCAGTAGTATAGACGCGGGACAAATCGGAGGAAACACCATATATTTT. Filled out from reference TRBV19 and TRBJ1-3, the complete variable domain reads DGGITQSPKYLFRKEGQNVTLSCEQNLNHDAMYWYRQDPGQGLRLIYYSQIVNDFQKGDIAEGYSVSREKKESFPLTVTSAQKNPTAFYLCASSIDAGQIGGNTIYFGEGSWLTVV.

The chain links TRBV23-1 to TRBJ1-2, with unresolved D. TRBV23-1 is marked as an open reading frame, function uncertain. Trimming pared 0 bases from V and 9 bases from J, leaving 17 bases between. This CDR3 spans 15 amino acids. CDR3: CASSQSRCCRQSYTF. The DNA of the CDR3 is TGCGCCAGCAGTCAATCGCGTTGTTGCCGCCAGAGCTACACCTTC.

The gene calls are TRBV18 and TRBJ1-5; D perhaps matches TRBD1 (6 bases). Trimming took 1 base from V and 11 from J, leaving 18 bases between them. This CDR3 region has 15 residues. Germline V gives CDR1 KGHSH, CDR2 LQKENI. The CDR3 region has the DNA TGTGCCAGCTCACCACGATCCAGGGGTGGCGGGTCCCAGCATTTT. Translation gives CASSPRSRGGGSQHF.

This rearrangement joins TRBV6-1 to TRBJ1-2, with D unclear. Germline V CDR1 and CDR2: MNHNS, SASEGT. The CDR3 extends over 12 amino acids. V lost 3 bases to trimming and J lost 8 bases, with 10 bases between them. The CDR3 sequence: CASSDITPGYTF. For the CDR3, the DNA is TGTGCCAGCAGTGATATCACCCCGGGCTACACCTTC.

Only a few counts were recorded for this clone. The CDR3 here is CASSLTGSSSYNEQFF. DNA for the CDR3: TGTGCCAGCAGCTTAACGGGCTCCTCCTCCTACAATGAGCAGTTCTTC. V usage is TRBV7-3 and J usage is TRBJ2-1; no clear D. Trimming took off 0 bases at V and 0 bases at J, with 9 bases between the two ends. Germline CDR1 and CDR2: SGHTA and FQGTGA. The CDR3 runs 16 residues.

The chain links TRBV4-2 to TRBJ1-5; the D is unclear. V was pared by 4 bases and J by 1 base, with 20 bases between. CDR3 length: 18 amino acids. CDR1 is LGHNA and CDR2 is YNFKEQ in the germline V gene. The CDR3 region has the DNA TGTGCCAGCAGCCCCCTTCCCCCGGGCCCGGGCAGCAATCAGCCCCAGCATTTT. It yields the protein CASSPLPPGPGSNQPQHF.

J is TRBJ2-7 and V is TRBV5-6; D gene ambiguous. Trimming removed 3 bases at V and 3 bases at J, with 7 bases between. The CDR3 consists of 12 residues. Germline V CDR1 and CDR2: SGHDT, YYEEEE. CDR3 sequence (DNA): TGTGCCAGCAGCTCATTATACTACGAGCAGTACTTC. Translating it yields CASSSLYYEQYF.

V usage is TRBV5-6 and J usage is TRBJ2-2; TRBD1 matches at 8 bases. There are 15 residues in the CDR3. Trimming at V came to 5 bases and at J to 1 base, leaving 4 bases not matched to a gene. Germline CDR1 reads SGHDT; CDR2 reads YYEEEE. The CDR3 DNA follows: TGTGCCAGCAGTGCTGGGACAGGGAACACCGGGGAGCTGTTTTTT. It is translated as CASSAGTGNTGELFF.